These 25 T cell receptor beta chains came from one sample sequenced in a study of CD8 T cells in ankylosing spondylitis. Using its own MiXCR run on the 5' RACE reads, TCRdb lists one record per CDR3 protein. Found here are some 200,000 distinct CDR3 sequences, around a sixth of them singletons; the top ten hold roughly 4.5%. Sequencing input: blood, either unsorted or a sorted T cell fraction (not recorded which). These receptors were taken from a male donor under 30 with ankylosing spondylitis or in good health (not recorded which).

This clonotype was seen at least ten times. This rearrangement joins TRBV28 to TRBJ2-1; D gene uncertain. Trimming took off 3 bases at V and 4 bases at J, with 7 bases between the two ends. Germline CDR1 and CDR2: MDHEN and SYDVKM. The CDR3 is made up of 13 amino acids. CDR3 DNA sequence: TGTGCCAGCAGTTTTGTCAATTACAATGAGCAGTTCTTC. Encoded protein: CASSFVNYNEQFF. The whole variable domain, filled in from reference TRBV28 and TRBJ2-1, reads DVKVTQSSRYLVKRTGEKVFLECVQDMDHENMFWYRQDPGLGLRLIYFSYDVKMKEKGDIPEGYSVSREKKERFSLILESASTNQTSMYLCASSFVNYNEQFFGPGTRLTVL.

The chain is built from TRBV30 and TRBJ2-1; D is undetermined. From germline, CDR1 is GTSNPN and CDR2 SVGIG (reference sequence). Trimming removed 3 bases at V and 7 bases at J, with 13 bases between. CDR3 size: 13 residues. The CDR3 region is CAWRKDLGNEQFF. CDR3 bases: TGTGCCTGGAGGAAGGACCTGGGGAATGAGCAGTTCTTC.

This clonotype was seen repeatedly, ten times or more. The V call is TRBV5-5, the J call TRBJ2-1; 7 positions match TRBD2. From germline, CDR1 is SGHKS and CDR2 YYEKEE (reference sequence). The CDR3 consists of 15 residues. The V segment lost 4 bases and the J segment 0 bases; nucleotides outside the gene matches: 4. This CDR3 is CASSRAGSSYNEQFF. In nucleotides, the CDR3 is TGTGCCAGCAGCAGAGCGGGGAGCTCCTACAATGAGCAGTTCTTC.

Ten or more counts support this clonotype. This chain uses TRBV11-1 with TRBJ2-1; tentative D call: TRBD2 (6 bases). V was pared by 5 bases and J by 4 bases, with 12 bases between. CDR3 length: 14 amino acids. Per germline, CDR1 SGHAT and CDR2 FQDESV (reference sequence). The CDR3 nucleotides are TGTGCCAGCAGCACCGGGACTCAGTACAATGAGCAGTTCTTC. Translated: CASSTGTQYNEQFF.

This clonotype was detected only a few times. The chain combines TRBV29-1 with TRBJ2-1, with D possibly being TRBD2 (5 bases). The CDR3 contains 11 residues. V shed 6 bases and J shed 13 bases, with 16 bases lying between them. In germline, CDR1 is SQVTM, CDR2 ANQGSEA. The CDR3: CSVGVSPNQFF. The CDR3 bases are TGCAGCGTCGGGGTCTCGCCTAATCAGTTCTTC.

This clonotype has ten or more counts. The CDR3 protein is CSAHPGRALYNEQFF. The CDR3 DNA reads TGCAGTGCCCACCCGGGGCGGGCATTATACAATGAGCAGTTCTTC. The chain is built from TRBV20-1 and TRBJ2-1; the D call may be TRBD1 or TRBD2 (5 bases each). The V and J ends lost 6 bases and 4 bases respectively, with 19 bases between them. The germline V gene has CDR1 DFQATT and CDR2 SNEGSKA (reference sequence). CDR3 size: 15 residues.

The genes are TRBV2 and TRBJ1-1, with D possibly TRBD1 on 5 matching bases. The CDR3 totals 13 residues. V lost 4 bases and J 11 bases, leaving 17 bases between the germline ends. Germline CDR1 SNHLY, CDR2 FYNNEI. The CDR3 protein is CASSVSGGNDAFF. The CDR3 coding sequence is TGTGCCAGCAGTGTCAGCGGGGGGAATGATGCTTTCTTT.

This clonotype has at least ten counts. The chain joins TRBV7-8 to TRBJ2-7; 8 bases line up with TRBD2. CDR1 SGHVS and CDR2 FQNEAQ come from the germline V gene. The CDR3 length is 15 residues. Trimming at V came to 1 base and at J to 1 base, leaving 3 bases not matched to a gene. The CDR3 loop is CASSLDSGTSYEQYV. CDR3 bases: TGTGCCAGCAGCTTAGATAGCGGGACTTCCTACGAGCAGTACGTC.

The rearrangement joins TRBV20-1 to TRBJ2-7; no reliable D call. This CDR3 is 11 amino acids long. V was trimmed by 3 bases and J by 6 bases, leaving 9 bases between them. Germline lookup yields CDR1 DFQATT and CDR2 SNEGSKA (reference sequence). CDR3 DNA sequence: TGCAGTGCTAGGCTAGGGTCCGAGCAGTACGTC. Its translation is CSARLGSEQYV.

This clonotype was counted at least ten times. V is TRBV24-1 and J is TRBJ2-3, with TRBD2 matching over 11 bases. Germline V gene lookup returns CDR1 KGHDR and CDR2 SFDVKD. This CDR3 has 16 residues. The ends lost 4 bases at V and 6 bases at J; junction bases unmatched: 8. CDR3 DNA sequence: TGTGCCACCAGTGACCCTACTAGCGGGAGAGGGGATACGCAGTATTTT. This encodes CATSDPTSGRGDTQYF.

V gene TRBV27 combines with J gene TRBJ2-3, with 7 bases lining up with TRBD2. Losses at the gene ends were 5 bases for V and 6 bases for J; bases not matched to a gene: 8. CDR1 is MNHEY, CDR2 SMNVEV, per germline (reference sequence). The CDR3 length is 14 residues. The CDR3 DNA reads TGTGCCAGCAGTGCGACTAGCTTCCGGGATACGCAGTATTTT. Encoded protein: CASSATSFRDTQYF.

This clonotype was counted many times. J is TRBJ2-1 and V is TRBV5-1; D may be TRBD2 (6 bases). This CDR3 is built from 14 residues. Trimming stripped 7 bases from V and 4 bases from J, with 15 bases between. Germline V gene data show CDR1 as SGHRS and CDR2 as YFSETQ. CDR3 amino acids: CASRLASVYNEQFF. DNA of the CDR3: TGCGCCAGCCGGTTGGCTAGCGTATACAATGAGCAGTTCTTC.

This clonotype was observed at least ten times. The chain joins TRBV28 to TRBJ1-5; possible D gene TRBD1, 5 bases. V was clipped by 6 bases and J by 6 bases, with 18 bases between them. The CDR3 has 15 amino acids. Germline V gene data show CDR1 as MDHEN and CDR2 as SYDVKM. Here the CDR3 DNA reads TGTGCCAGCAGCCCTAGAAGAGGGGCCGGTCAGCCCCAGCATTTT. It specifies CASSPRRGAGQPQHF. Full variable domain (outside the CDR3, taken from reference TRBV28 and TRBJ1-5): DVKVTQSSRYLVKRTGEKVFLECVQDMDHENMFWYRQDPGLGLRLIYFSYDVKMKEKGDIPEGYSVSREKKERFSLILESASTNQTSMYLCASSPRRGAGQPQHFGDGTRLSIL.

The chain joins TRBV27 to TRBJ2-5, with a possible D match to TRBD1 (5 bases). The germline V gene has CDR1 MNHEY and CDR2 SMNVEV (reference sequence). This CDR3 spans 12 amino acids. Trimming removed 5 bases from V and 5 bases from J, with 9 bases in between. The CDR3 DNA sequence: TGTGCCAGCAGTGACAGTTTCGAGACCCAGTACTTC. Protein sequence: CASSDSFETQYF.

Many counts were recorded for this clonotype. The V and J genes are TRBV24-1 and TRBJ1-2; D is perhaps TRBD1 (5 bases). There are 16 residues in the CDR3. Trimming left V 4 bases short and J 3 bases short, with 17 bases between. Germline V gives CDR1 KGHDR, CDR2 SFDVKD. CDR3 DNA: TGTGCCACCAGTGACCCAAGATCAACAGGAGACTATGGCTACACCTTC. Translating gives CATSDPRSTGDYGYTF.

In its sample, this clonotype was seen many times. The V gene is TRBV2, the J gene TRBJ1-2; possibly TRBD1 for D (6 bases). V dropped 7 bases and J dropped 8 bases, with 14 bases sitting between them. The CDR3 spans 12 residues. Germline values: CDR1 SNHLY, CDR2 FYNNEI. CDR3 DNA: TGTGCCAGCAAAGGGGGGTTTGGCGGCTACACCTTC. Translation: CASKGGFGGYTF.

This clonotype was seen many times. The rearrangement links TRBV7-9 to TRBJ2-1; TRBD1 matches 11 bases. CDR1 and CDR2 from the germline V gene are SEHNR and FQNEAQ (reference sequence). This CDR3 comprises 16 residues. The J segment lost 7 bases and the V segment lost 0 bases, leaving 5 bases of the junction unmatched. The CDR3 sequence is CASSLAWTGGTNEQFF. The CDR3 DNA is TGTGCCAGCAGCTTAGCTTGGACAGGGGGCACGAATGAGCAGTTCTTC.

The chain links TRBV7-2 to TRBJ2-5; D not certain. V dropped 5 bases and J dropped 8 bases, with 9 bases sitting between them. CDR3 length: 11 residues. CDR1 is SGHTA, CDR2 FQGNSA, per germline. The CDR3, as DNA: TGTGCCAGCAGCGTAGTGGGCACCCAGTACTTC. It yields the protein CASSVVGTQYF. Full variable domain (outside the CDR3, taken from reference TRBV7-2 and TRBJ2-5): GAGVSQSPSNKVTEKGKDVELRCDPISGHTALYWYRQSLGQGLEFLIYFQGNSAPDKSGLPSDRFSAERTGGSVSTLTIQRTQQEDSAVYLCASSVVGTQYFGPGTRLLVL.

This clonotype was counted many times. CDR3 protein: CSASGDLRGTDTQYF. Written as DNA, the CDR3 is TGCAGTGCTAGTGGAGACCTCCGGGGCACAGATACGCAGTATTTT. The chain uses TRBV20-1 and TRBJ2-3; D is unclear. Between the trimmed V and J ends, which lost 3 bases and 1 base, there was a span of 14 bases. This CDR3 has 15 residues. Germline V gene sequence: CDR1 DFQATT, CDR2 SNEGSKA (reference sequence).

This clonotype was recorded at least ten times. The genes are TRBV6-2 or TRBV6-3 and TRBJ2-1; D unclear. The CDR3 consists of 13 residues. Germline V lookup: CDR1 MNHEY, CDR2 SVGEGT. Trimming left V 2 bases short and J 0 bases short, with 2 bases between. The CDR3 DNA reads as TGTGCCAGCAGTTACAACTCCTACAATGAGCAGTTCTTC. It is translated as CASSYNSYNEQFF.

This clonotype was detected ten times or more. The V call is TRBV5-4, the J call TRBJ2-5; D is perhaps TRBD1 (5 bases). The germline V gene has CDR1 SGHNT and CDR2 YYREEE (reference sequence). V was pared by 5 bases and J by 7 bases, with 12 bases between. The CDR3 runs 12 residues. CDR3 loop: CASSSGHTTQYF. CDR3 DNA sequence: TGTGCCAGCAGTTCAGGACATACGACCCAGTACTTC.

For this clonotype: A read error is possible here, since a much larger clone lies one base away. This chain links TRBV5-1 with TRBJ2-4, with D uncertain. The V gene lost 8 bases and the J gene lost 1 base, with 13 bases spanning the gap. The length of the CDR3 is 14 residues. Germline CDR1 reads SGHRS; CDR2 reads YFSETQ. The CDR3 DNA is TGCGCCAGAAGCCAACGCGGTGCCAAAAACATTCAGTACTTC. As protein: CARSQRGAKNIQYF.

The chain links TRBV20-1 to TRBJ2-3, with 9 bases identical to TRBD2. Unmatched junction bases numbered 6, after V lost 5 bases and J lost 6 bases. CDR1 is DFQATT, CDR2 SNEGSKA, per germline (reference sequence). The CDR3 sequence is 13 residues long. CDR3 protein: CSAFGLAFDTQYF. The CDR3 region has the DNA TGCAGTGCTTTCGGACTAGCGTTTGATACGCAGTATTTT.

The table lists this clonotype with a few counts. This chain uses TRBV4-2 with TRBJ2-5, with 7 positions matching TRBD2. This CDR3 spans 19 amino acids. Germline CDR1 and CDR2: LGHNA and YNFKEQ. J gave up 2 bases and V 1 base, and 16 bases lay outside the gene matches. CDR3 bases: TGTGCCAGCAGCCAAGCATGGGGGTTGGCGGGAGTAGGGCAAGAGACCCAGTACTTC. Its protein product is CASSQAWGLAGVGQETQYF.

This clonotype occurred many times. The CDR3 coding sequence is TGCAGCGCCCGAGAGGGTGACACCATATATTTT. It encodes CSAREGDTIYF. The J gene is TRBJ1-3, the V gene TRBV29-1, with no clear D. Germline CDR1 SQVTM, CDR2 ANQGSEA. Trimming cost V 7 bases and J 8 bases, with 12 bases left between them. The CDR3 totals 11 residues.